This T cell receptor beta chain was found in a study of cytomegalovirus exposure and HLA in healthy donors (dated by TCRdb to the late 2010s). As for the study more broadly: According to an earlier analysis of 587 of the donors, some 170 million T cells yielded over 100 million unique TCR beta sequences and approximately 300 Gb of sequence data. All discovery cohort repertoires had been generated on a single sequencing platform. About 300 gigabases of sequencing data and 70 million to 100 million unique TCR sequences made up an early release that covered several hundred HLA-typed donors. Genome-wide SNP genotypes for about three fifths of the roughly 670 donors were used in a later genetic analysis, which treated that subset as a discovery cohort. In an earlier analysis of over 550 of the donors, high-throughput TCR beta sequencing was used to judge whether each TCR beta V gene segment behaved as functional or pseudogenic. Typing coverage differed by locus: A, B, C, DRB1 and DQB1 were typed in about 620-640 donors, DQA1 in 500 to 550, DPA1 in some 610, and DPB1 in roughly 470. The study combined high-throughput TCR immunosequencing, statistical association of individual TCRs with disease status, and machine learning to predict cytomegalovirus infection status. Of the approximately 400 genotyped donors, about 80% fell in the genetic ancestry cluster associated with self-reported Caucasian donors. The study was designed to test whether signatures of past pathogen exposure could be identified by cataloging public T cell receptors. On average, roughly 240,000 unique TCR beta nucleotide sequences were sequenced per donor among some 420 genotyped donors of the cohort, with 15% to 20% of those sequences being non-productive. A later analysis re-analyzed previously published TCR beta repertoires from 550 to 700 donors and added high-resolution HLA genotyping to study TCR occurrence patterns. The T cell repertoires of under 750 subjects were profiled by immunosequencing and related to cytomegalovirus serostatus. The later analysis used no new phenotypic data to find candidate immune exposures, relying instead on TCR beta sequences and their occurrence across donors. Class I and class II HLA loci were covered by the typing at four-digit resolution. Four to six DR-DQ haplotypes were handled as single units for association and clustering, since linkage in the cohort was strong. Donor age, sex, ethnicity and CMV serostatus were compiled alongside the repertoire data. A separate validation cohort of roughly 130 different subjects was used in addition to the roughly 640-subject first cohort.

The library was built by means of the immunoSEQ multiplex PCR assay. A mixture of 60 forward primers for TCR Vbeta segments and 13 reverse primers for TCR Jbeta segments was used in the multiplex PCR. Amplification of the CDR3 region of rearranged TCR beta genes was performed with a multiplex PCR assay on genomic DNA. On the Illumina HiSeq System, the amplified TCR beta libraries were sequenced as 87-base-pair reads. The authors' pipeline ran thus. Across the 500 to 750 repertoires, a later analysis counted 78 million or so unique TCR beta chains, 9.5 million to 12 million of which were shared by at least two donors. Raw reads were error-corrected and collapsed into unique sequences by a nearest-neighbor algorithm in which closely related sequences were merged to remove PCR and sequencing errors. To assign V, D and J gene segments, CDR3 sequences were aligned to IMGT reference sequences. Each retained sequence needed at least a six-nucleotide match to both a V gene segment and a J gene segment. A rearrangement was called productive if the CDR3 had no stop codons and remained in frame with V and J, and every other rearrangement was called non-productive. Following IMGT convention, CDR3 was defined as the stretch from the second conserved V-encoded cysteine up to the conserved J-encoded phenylalanine. The earlier analysis of 450 to 750 of the donors excluded any sequence lacking an unambiguous match to a single V gene segment. In an earlier analysis of more than 500 of the donors, a V segment was called functional when productive rearrangements were above 56.7%, and segregating when the standard deviation between donors exceeded 5%. To diagnose cytomegalovirus status from the catalog of TCR beta chain sequences, a statistical classification framework was built. V and J gene assignment, in a later analysis, came from comparing TCR nucleotide sequences with IMGT/GENE-DB human TR gene sequences. Using the TCRdist pipeline, a later analysis assigned CDR3 sequences along with most-parsimonious VDJ recombination scenarios. In a later analysis, every TCR beta chain was defined by the combination of its CDR3 amino acid sequence and its V-gene family, and reads without a unique V-gene family were dropped. As a way to deal with suspected cross-contamination and a sequencing artifact, a later analysis dropped over 550 nucleotide sequences that were highly shared and had low generation probability. In a later analysis, a clonal expansion index was calculated for each public chain from normalized within-repertoire ranks of inferred template counts. In a later analysis, generation probabilities were computed with a VDJ recombination model fitted to out-of-frame rearrangements, and the resulting probabilities were checked against IGoR. Hypergeometric tests were used in a later analysis to score TCR-TCR, TCR-HLA and TCR-CMV co-occurrence, with a repertoire-size bias correction applied to the TCR pairs. False discovery rates were estimated in a later analysis by permuting HLA or CMV assignments 20 times. A later analysis grouped co-occurring TCRs with DBSCAN, adding TCRdist sequence similarity when clustering within HLA-allele-positive subsets. Repertoires with fewer than 30,000 or more than 120,000 public chains, plus five repertoires with anomalous nucleotide sharing, were excluded from co-occurrence clustering. Not all clones reach the TCRdb copy of this immuneACCESS table, which keeps in-frame sequences only. Checked studies attribute under half of the gap to unresolved V genes and leave the rest unexplained. D and trimming were read from the DNA, whereas the V and J calls and clone size are those reported in that table. The sample has 190,000 or so clones on record, 80% of them singletons. The top ten clones comprise under 0.75% of the sample.

V lost 1 base and J lost 2 bases, and the count of bases not matched to a germline gene is 8. There are 18 amino acids in the CDR3, from cysteine to phenylalanine inclusive. The entry retains the CDR3 DNA only, 54 bases that are in frame from base 1. Sequences LGHNA (CDR1) and YNFKEQ (CDR2) are obtained from the germline V gene. Broad study findings and their caveats: When HLA alleles, especially DR and DQ, strongly co-occurred, TCR associations were difficult to assign to individual alleles. In a later analysis, HLA-associated TCR beta chains were found to be more clonally expanded and to have lower generation probabilities than equally common non-associated chains. The authors suggested that the approach could potentially be generalized to other disease states and immunological phenotypes. According to a later analysis, parvovirus B19, influenza, CMV and Epstein-Barr virus appeared linked to several top co-occurrence clusters. A later analysis found that TCR association rates varied across HLA loci, with DRB1 alleles showing the most associated TCRs and HLA-C alleles the fewest. A few of the identified cytomegalovirus-associated TCR beta chains were confirmed in vitro to be specific for cytomegalovirus antigens. This cohort had only TCR beta chains sequenced, and the lack of alpha or paired-chain data limited which features could be detected. Broadly in line with IMGT annotations, most TCR beta V segments showed up in productive rearrangements about 87% or about 30% of the time in an earlier analysis of 450 to 600 of the donors. Presence/absence analyses assumed roughly uniform sequencing depth across donors, an assumption that may not hold. Linkage disequilibrium might explain the correlated functional status among segregating V segments, but an unknown experimental factor could not be excluded. Most TCR sequences were seen in very few donors, while some public TCRs were found in many individuals. The classifier was reported to diagnose cytomegalovirus status with high specificity and sensitivity in both the original and validation cohorts. In a later genetic analysis, a missense DCLRE1C variant was associated with V-gene and J-gene trimming of TCR beta chains, and the association was replicated in an independent cohort. A cluster of highly shared sequence variants was judged likely to be a technical artifact of the sequencing pipeline. CMV serostatus was the only immune exposure information available for the cohort. In a later analysis, most CMV-associated TCR beta chains were found to appear HLA-restricted, with HLA associations seemingly driven largely by CMV exposure. At a false discovery rate of 0.05, a later analysis linked fewer than 20,000 TCR beta sequences to specific HLA alleles. A further reported finding was that TCR beta sequences accurately predicted the HLA-A and HLA-B alleles for most subjects in the first cohort. Some IMGT-functional V segments, including TRBV6-2 and TRBV6-3, could not be distinguished by the 87-base-pair reads and were therefore excluded. A later genetic analysis reported fewer N-insertions in productive TCRs among donors in an Asian-associated ancestry cluster than the approximately 700-donor mean. Seventeen rarely observed V segments, including chromosome 9 orphons, were excluded from the earlier analysis of several hundred of the donors because counts were too low. Because HLA typing was missing for some donors at each locus, association tests included only the typed subset. A total of fewer than 200 TCR beta chains were listed by the study as associated with cytomegalovirus.

The cohort was made up of approximately 700 healthy bone marrow donors. At the time of sampling, every cohort member was nominally healthy, though immune exposures that went unrecorded were likely present. The donor was CMV seronegative and was included in the group of 352 seronegative cohort members. Each donor provided a peripheral blood sample, and peripheral blood mononuclear cells were used for TCR beta sequencing. The Qiagen DNeasy Blood Extraction Kit was used to extract genomic DNA from the blood cell samples. Comment on this clone: This clone's antigen is unknown. Base-call qualities are not available, and no considerably larger clone is one nucleotide away.

The chain joins TRBV4-2 to TRBJ2-7; TRBD2 fits 13 bases in the junction. Input material: PBMCs. This TCR was recovered from a boy aged 10-17 years in good health and CMV-seronegative. The DNA sequence reads TGTGCCAGCAGCCAAGGGACTAGCGGGAGCCCCATCACCTACGAGCAGTACTTC. The translation is CASSQGTSGSPITYEQYF.